This T cell receptor beta chain was sequenced during a study of cytomegalovirus exposure and HLA in healthy donors. Study outcomes and limitations: Cytomegalovirus association was listed for 170 or so TCR beta chains. For most TCR sequences rarity was the rule, although some public TCRs occurred in many donors.

On this clone: Its target is unknown.

The table came from immunoSEQ multiplex PCR; TCRdb's copy has only in-frame clones and leaves some out. This repertoire shows over 250,000 clones, around 90% found once; its top ten account for approximately 1%. CDR1 is MGHRA, CDR2 YSYEKL, per germline. Trimming removed 0 bases from V and 5 bases from J, with 11 bases in between. This CDR3 has 14 residues. The gene calls are TRBV4-1 and TRBJ2-7; D is possibly TRBD2 (5 bases). Sequencing was carried out using PBMCs. This receptor was taken from a woman between 25 and 40 years old in good health and CMV-seropositive. The CDR3 region has the DNA TGCGCCAGCAGCCAAGACCCCACCGGGAACGAGCAGTACTTC. Amino acids: CASSQDPTGNEQYF.